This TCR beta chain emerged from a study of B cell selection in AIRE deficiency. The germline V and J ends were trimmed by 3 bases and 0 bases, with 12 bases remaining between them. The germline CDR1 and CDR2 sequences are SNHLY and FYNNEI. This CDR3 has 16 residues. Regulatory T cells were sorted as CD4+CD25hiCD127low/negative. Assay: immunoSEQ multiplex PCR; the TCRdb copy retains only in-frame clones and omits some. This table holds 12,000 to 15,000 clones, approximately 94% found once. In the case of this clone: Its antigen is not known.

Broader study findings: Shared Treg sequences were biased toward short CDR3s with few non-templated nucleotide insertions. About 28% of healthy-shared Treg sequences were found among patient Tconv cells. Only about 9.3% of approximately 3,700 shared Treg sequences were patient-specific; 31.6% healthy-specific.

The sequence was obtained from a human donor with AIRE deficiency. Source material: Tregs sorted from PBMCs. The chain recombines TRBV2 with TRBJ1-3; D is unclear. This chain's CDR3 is CASSEGQRTSGNTIYF. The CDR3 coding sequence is TGTGCCAGCAGTGAGGGTCAGAGAACCTCTGGAAACACCATATATTTT.